These T cell receptor beta chains were read from a single sample in a study of CD8+ T cells in alopecia areata. Sequencing was performed with immunoSEQ multiplex PCR; in TCRdb, only in-frame clones are kept and a portion is missing. The data hold over 120,000 clones, with 50% to 65% observed a single time. Sequenced here: CD8+ T cells sorted from blood, sampled at week 4, from a patient treated with tofacitinib. These receptors came from a human donor with alopecia areata. CDR3s include the opening cysteine and the closing phenylalanine or tryptophan. The D gene is left open where the match is weak. Clone size is given for some rows only: seen once, a few or many times, or a class if the clone is expanded.

V gene	D gene	clone size	J gene	CDR3 protein	CDR3 DNA
TRBV27	-	-	TRBJ1-5	CASSFRGASNQPQHF	TGTGCCAGCAGTTTCCGGGGAGCTAGCAATCAGCCCCAGCATTTT
TRBV25-1	-	-	TRBJ2-1	CASSDLPSISEQFF	TGTGCCAGCAGTGATTTACCTAGTATTAGTGAGCAGTTCTTC
TRBV4-1	-	-	TRBJ2-7	CASSQDPTYEQYF	TGCGCCAGCAGCCAAGATCCGACTTACGAGCAGTACTTC
TRBV5-6	TRBD1	-	TRBJ2-7	CASSIQGWNYEQYF	TGTGCCAGCAGCATACAGGGGTGGAACTACGAGCAGTACTTC
TRBV4-1	-	-	TRBJ1-2	CASSQDTSQLLANYGYTF	TGCGCCAGCAGCCAAGATACATCTCAACTCCTGGCAAACTATGGCTACACCTTC
TRBV29-1	TRBD1	-	TRBJ1-2	CSVESSDRGYGYTF	TGCAGCGTTGAAAGCAGCGACAGGGGTTATGGCTACACCTTC
TRBV5-1	-	-	TRBJ2-7	CASGDSTSSYEQYF	TGCGCCAGCGGTGACAGTACCAGCTCCTACGAGCAGTACTTC
TRBV30	TRBD1	-	TRBJ1-5	CAWSVQGDQPQHF	TGTGCCTGGAGTGTCCAGGGGGATCAGCCCCAGCATTTT
TRBV5-1	-	-	TRBJ2-1	CASSLDGGAYNEQFF	TGCGCCAGCAGCTTGGATGGAGGGGCCTACAATGAGCAGTTCTTC
TRBV4-1	-	-	TRBJ2-2	CASSRPTQARRGHTGELFF	TGCGCCAGCAGCCGTCCGACACAGGCCCGGAGGGGGCACACCGGGGAGCTGTTTTTT
TRBV2	TRBD2	-	TRBJ2-4	CASSEASGGLGNIQYF	TGTGCCAGCAGTGAAGCTAGCGGGGGACTCGGGAACATTCAGTACTTC
TRBV4-2	-	-	TRBJ1-1	CASSRADAAFF	TGTGCCAGCAGCCGTGCGGACGCAGCTTTCTTT
TRBV5-6	-	-	TRBJ2-7	CASSLFSSYEQYF	TGTGCCAGCAGCTTGTTCAGCTCCTACGAGCAGTACTTC
TRBV15	-	-	TRBJ2-3	CATGAVEDTQYF	TGTGCCACCGGGGCAGTTGAAGATACGCAGTATTTT
TRBV7-8	-	few	TRBJ1-5	CASGNSNQPQHF	TGTGCCAGCGGGAATAGCAATCAGCCCCAGCATTTT
TRBV30	TRBD1	few	TRBJ2-1	CAWGTGGVEQFF	TGTGCCTGGGGCACAGGGGGCGTTGAGCAGTTCTTC
TRBV30	TRBD1	-	TRBJ2-7	CAWSYRGYEQYF	TGTGCCTGGAGTTACAGGGGTTACGAGCAGTACTTC
TRBV27	-	few	TRBJ2-7	CASSLFGGEQYF	TGTGCCAGCAGTTTATTTGGGGGCGAGCAGTACTTC
TRBV13	-	-	TRBJ1-4	CASSLNGLNEKLFF	TGTGCCAGCAGCTTAAACGGACTTAATGAAAAACTGTTTTTT
TRBV30	-	few	TRBJ2-5	CAGWDMETQYF	TGTGCCGGTTGGGATATGGAGACCCAGTACTTC
TRBV7-9	TRBD1	few	TRBJ2-5	CASTERDRIETQYF	TGTGCCAGCACCGAGAGGGACAGGATCGAGACCCAGTACTTC
TRBV6-6	-	-	TRBJ1-6	CASRAEGLSPLHF	TGTGCCAGCAGGGCGGAGGGTCTCTCACCCCTCCACTTT
TRBV14	TRBD2	-	TRBJ2-2	CASSQGLAGTGELFF	TGTGCCAGCAGCCAAGGACTAGCGGGCACCGGGGAGCTGTTTTTT
TRBV19	-	few	TRBJ1-1	CASRYSTEAFF	TGTGCCAGCCGGTATAGCACTGAAGCTTTCTTT